This paragraph reports one T cell receptor beta chain. The sample belongs to a study of blood T cell repertoires in COVID-19. Overall study context: The analysed material was cDNA or gDNA that came from T cells, B-cell-depleted T cells, or PBMCs.

While infection was still active, Seattle patients were enrolled and then followed longitudinally. Under the authors' procedure: Amplifying reference gene primers gave estimates of nucleated cell counts. Repertoires were generated with immunoSEQ multiplex PCR, while TCRdb's copy carries only in-frame clones and drops some. D and trimming come from the DNA, and the V and J calls and clone size come from that table. The sample has over 75,000 clones; about 90% are singletons. V lost 4 bases, J lost 4 bases, and 17 bases lay in between. CDR3 length equals 16 residues. Germline V gene data show CDR1 as MDHEN and CDR2 as SYDVKM.

Source material: peripheral blood. This receptor was taken from a human donor with COVID-19, enrolled during active disease. The donor label of this sample is uncertain. The rearrangement joins TRBV28 to TRBJ1-5; TRBD1 might be the D (6 bases). CDR3 loop: CASSSQGGGGNQPQHF. DNA of the CDR3: TGTGCCAGCAGTTCCCAAGGGGGGGGCGGTAATCAGCCCCAGCATTTT.